One sample yielded the 18 T cell receptor beta chains listed below, sequenced in a study of technical replicates of blood from a few donors. Data came from immunoSEQ multiplex PCR; TCRdb stores just in-frame clones and leaves some out. The sample has under 100,000 clones, 80% to 90% seen once. Sequencing input: PBMCs. These receptors originate from a human donor in good health. Some clones in this sample may be carry-over from other donors' samples.

This sequence joins TRBV10-3 and TRBJ2-2; maybe TRBD2 (7 bases). The V gene's germline CDR1 is ENHRY and CDR2 SYGVKD. Trimming removed 11 bases at V and 6 bases at J, with 16 bases between. The CDR3 runs to 13 residues. CDR3 in amino acids: CASGAGEAGELFF. CDR3 nucleotides: TGTGCCTCAGGGGCGGGAGAGGCCGGGGAGCTGTTTTTT.

V usage is TRBV5-1 and J usage is TRBJ2-7; 10 positions agree with TRBD2. CDR3 length: 15 residues. In germline, CDR1 is SGHRS, CDR2 YFSETQ. The ends lost 1 base at V and 4 bases at J; junction bases unmatched: 5. The DNA for the CDR3 is TGCGCCAGCAGCTTGAAGTTGGGACTAGCGTACGAGCAGTACTTC. Its translation: CASSLKLGLAYEQYF.

In this sample, this clone turned up once. The rearrangement joins TRBV4-3 to TRBJ2-2; TRBD1 matches at 9 bases. Germline V lookup: CDR1 LGHNA, CDR2 YSLEER. The CDR3 spans 15 residues. Trimming at V came to 3 bases and at J to 4 bases, leaving 3 bases not matched to a gene. The CDR3 loop is CASSQGDRVTGELFF. The CDR3 DNA reads as TGCGCCAGCAGCCAGGGGGACAGGGTCACCGGGGAGCTGTTTTTT.

In nucleotides, the CDR3 is TGCGCCAGCAGTCAATCACTTACCGAAGCTTTCTTT. Translation: CASSQSLTEAFF. The chain recombines TRBV23-1 with TRBJ1-1; D is uncertain. TRBV23-1 is reported as an ORF; its role is uncertain. The CDR3 runs to 12 residues. V was clipped by 0 bases and J by 8 bases, with 7 bases between them.

The V gene is TRBV30, the J gene TRBJ2-2; tentatively, D is TRBD1 (5 bases). The germline V and J ends were trimmed by 2 bases and 6 bases, with 13 bases remaining between them. The CDR3 contains 14 residues. CDR1 and CDR2 (germline): GTSNPN, SVGIG (reference sequence). DNA of the CDR3: TGTGCCTGGAGTTGGCAGGGTTTCGCCGGGGAGCTGTTTTTT. Translating it yields CAWSWQGFAGELFF.

The V call is TRBV30, the J call TRBJ1-1; D gene unclear. This CDR3 is 13 amino acids long. V was clipped by 4 bases and J by 2 bases, with 11 bases between them. Looked up from germline, CDR1 is GTSNPN and CDR2 is SVGIG (reference sequence). CDR3 sequence: CAWMAGGNTEAFF. DNA of the CDR3: TGTGCCTGGATGGCAGGAGGAAACACTGAAGCTTTCTTT.

CDR3 bases: TGTGCCAGCAGTCCTCTAACTAGCGGTCCCTACAATGAGCAGTTCTTC. Encoded protein: CASSPLTSGPYNEQFF. The chain carries TRBV27 and TRBJ2-1, with TRBD2 identical over 8 bases. Germline values: CDR1 MNHEY, CDR2 SMNVEV (reference sequence). J gave up 2 bases and V 5 bases, and 8 bases lay outside the gene matches. The CDR3 loop spans 16 amino acids.

This clone came up once. V usage is TRBV29-1 and J usage is TRBJ1-5; no clear D gene. This CDR3 region has 16 residues. V lost 4 bases to trimming and J lost 2 bases, with 18 bases between them. CDR1 and CDR2 (germline): SQVTM, ANQGSEA. The CDR3 nucleotides are TGCAGCGTTGTGCGGGTAGGAGGGCCGGGCAATCAGCCCCAGCATTTT. Amino acid sequence: CSVVRVGGPGNQPQHF.

The chain carries TRBV4-2 and TRBJ2-2, with unresolved D. Trimming took 0 bases from V and 0 from J, leaving 11 bases between them. Germline values: CDR1 LGHNA, CDR2 YNFKEQ. This CDR3 comprises 17 residues. CDR3 coding DNA: TGTGCCAGCAGCCAAGAGGGTGGGCTCGCGAACACCGGGGAGCTGTTTTTT. Protein: CASSQEGGLANTGELFF.

This chain joins TRBV2 and TRBJ1-5, with D possibly TRBD1 on 5 matching bases. Germline lookup yields CDR1 SNHLY and CDR2 FYNNEI. This CDR3 spans 13 amino acids. The V gene lost 11 bases and the J gene lost 7 bases, with 18 bases spanning the gap. The CDR3 loop is CAATQDAQQPQHF. In DNA, the CDR3 is TGTGCCGCGACACAGGATGCCCAACAGCCCCAGCATTTT. Variable domain in full (rest from reference TRBV2 and TRBJ1-5): EPEVTQTPSHQVTQMGQEVILRCVPISNHLYFYWYRQILGQKVEFLVSFYNNEISEKSEIFDDQFSVERPDGSNFTLKIRSTKLEDSAMYFCAATQDAQQPQHFGDGTRLSIL.

V is TRBV5-4 and J is TRBJ2-2; a weak D match, TRBD1 (6 bases). This CDR3 is 14 amino acids long. The germline V gene encodes CDR1 SGHNT and CDR2 YYREEE (reference sequence). The V end was cut by 1 base, the J end by 3 bases, with 7 bases between. This chain's CDR3 is CASSLRGYTGELFF. In DNA, the CDR3 is TGTGCCAGCAGCTTGAGGGGGTACACCGGGGAGCTGTTTTTT.

In its sample, this clone was seen a few times. The chain carries TRBV27 and TRBJ2-1, with D hard to call. Germline CDR1 MNHEY, CDR2 SMNVEV (reference sequence). There are 15 residues in the CDR3. The V gene lost 5 bases and the J gene lost 4 bases, with 15 bases spanning the gap. CDR3 residues: CASSPRGAPYNEQFF. CDR3 DNA: TGTGCCAGCAGTCCCCGCGGAGCTCCATACAATGAGCAGTTCTTC.

The gene calls are TRBV5-4 and TRBJ2-5, with D tentatively TRBD1 (5 bases). CDR3 size: 13 residues. V lost 0 bases and J 5 bases, leaving 8 bases between the germline ends. The V gene's germline CDR1 is SGHNT and CDR2 YYREEE (reference sequence). The CDR3 sequence: CASSLVGAETQYF. The CDR3 DNA follows: TGTGCCAGCAGCTTGGTAGGGGCCGAGACCCAGTACTTC.

The rearrangement joins TRBV6-5 to TRBJ2-7; TRBD1 aligns across 10 bases. The CDR3 covers 14 residues. With V trimmed by 5 bases and J by 0 bases, 1 base remained unmatched. Germline V gene data show CDR1 as MNHEY and CDR2 as SVGAGI. This chain's CDR3 is CASSRQGASYEQYF. For the CDR3, the DNA is TGTGCCAGCAGTCGACAGGGGGCCTCCTACGAGCAGTACTTC.

This chain uses TRBV5-4 with TRBJ1-4; a weak D match, TRBD1 (6 bases). Germline loops: CDR1 SGHNT, CDR2 YYREEE (reference sequence). V lost 4 bases and J 6 bases, leaving 13 bases between the germline ends. This CDR3 has 14 residues. Here the CDR3 DNA reads TGTGCCAGCAGCCTGAGGGGGGGGGATGAAAAACTGTTTTTT. Translating gives CASSLRGGDEKLFF. The full variable domain, its missing parts supplied by reference TRBV5-4 and TRBJ1-4, is ETGVTQSPTHLIKTRGQQVTLRCSSQSGHNTVSWYQQALGQGPQFIFQYYREEENGRGNFPPRFSGLQFPNYSSELNVNALELDDSALYLCASSLRGGDEKLFFGSGTQLSVL.

This chain links TRBV7-3 with TRBJ2-1, with 11 bases lining up with TRBD2. The V and J ends lost 6 bases and 7 bases, in that order; junction bases with no gene match: 5. This CDR3 contains 14 residues. The germline gives CDR1 SGHTA, CDR2 FQGTGA. CDR3 region: CASSLAGGRNEQFF. The CDR3 DNA follows: TGTGCCAGCAGTCTAGCGGGAGGTCGGAATGAGCAGTTCTTC.

CDR3: CASSSAGANVLTF. The CDR3 DNA reads TGTGCCAGCAGTTCCGCTGGGGCCAACGTCCTGACTTTC. J is TRBJ2-6 and V is TRBV6-5; no firm D call. This CDR3 has 13 amino acids. The ends were cut back, 4 bases at V and 2 bases at J, with 3 bases in the middle. Germline-derived CDR1 and CDR2 are MNHEY and SVGAGI.

The rearrangement uses TRBV10-3 and TRBJ2-5; 10 nucleotides line up with TRBD2. Germline V gene sequence: CDR1 ENHRY, CDR2 SYGVKD. After removal of 6 bases from V and 5 bases from J, the junction contained 9 bases not matched to a gene. This CDR3 region has 15 residues. CDR3 DNA: TGTGCCATCAGCCCACTCTCTAGCGGGAGTGAGACCCAGTACTTC. Translated: CAISPLSSGSETQYF.